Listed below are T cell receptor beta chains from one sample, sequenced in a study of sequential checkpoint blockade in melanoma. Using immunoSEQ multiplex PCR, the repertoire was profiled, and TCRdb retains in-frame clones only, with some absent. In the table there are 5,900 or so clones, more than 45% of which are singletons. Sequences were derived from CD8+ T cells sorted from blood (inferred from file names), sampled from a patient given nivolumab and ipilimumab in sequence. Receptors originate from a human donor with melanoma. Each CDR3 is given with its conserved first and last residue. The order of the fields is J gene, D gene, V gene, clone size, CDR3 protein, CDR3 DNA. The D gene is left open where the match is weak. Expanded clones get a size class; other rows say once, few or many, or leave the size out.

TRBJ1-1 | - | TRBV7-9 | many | CASSLEHAEGTEAFF | TGTGCCAGCAGCCTTGAGCATGCCGAGGGTACTGAAGCTTTCTTT
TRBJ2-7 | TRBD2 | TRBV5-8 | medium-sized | CASFGGGEQYF | TGTGCCAGCTTTGGGGGGGGTGAGCAGTACTTC
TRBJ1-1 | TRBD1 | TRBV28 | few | CASSPTGGIMNTEAFF | TGTGCCAGCAGTCCGACAGGGGGAATTATGAACACTGAAGCTTTCTTT
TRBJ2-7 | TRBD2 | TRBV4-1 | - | CASSQGGLVEQYF | TGCGCCAGCAGCCAGGGAGGACTAGTTGAGCAGTACTTC
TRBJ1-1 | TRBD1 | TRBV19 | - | CASSPSYLTGDTEAFF | TGTGCCAGTAGTCCCTCGTATTTAACAGGGGACACTGAAGCTTTCTTT
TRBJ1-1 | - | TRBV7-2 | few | CASSLEHAEGTEAFF | TGTGCCAGCAGCCTTGAGCATGCCGAGGGTACTGAAGCTTTCTTT
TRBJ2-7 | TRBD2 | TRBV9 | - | CASSPQASREGEQYF | TGTGCCAGCAGCCCCCAAGCGTCGCGGGAGGGTGAGCAGTACTTC
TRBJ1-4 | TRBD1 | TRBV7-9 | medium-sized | CASSGQGGRRWEKLFF | TGTGCCAGCAGCGGACAGGGAGGGAGGCGATGGGAAAAACTGTTTTTT
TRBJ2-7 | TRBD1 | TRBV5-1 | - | CASAFLMGTGSYEQYF | TGCGCCAGCGCTTTTTTGATGGGGACAGGGTCCTACGAGCAGTACTTC
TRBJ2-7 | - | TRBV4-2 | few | CASTTGVGDGHEQYF | TGTGCCAGCACCACCGGGGTCGGGGATGGGCACGAGCAGTACTTC
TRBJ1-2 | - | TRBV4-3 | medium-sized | CASSQEATQRAQGYTF | TGCGCCAGCAGCCAAGAGGCGACACAGAGGGCGCAGGGCTACACCTTC
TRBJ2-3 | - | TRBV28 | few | CASSFSSGTDTQYF | TGTGCCAGCAGTTTTTCCAGCGGCACAGATACGCAGTATTTT
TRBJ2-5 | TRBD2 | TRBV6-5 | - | CASRAPGGGETQYF | TGTGCCAGCAGGGCCCCGGGGGGGGGAGAGACCCAGTACTTC
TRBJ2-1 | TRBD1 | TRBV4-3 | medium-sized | CASSQLRDSYNEQFF | TGCGCCAGCAGCCAACTCCGGGACAGCTACAATGAGCAGTTCTTC
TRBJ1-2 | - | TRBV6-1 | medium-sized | CATDQGNGYTF | TGTGCCACCGACCAGGGGAATGGCTACACCTTC
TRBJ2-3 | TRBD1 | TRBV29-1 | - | CSVALGQGALGGVTDTQYF | TGCAGCGTTGCCCTGGGACAGGGGGCGCTCGGCGGGGTGACAGATACGCAGTATTTT
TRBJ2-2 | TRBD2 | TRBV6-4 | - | CASSDSHHGGENTGELFF | TGTGCCAGCAGTGACTCGCACCACGGGGGGGAGAACACCGGGGAGCTGTTTTTT
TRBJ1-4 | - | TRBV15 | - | CATSRGTQGSNEKLFF | TGTGCCACCAGCAGAGGGACCCAGGGGTCTAATGAAAAACTGTTTTTT
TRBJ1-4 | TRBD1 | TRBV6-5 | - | CASSFNRGKKEKLFF | TGTGCCAGCAGTTTCAACAGGGGAAAGAAAGAAAAACTGTTTTTT
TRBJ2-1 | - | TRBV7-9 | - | CASSYSGGSSYNEQFF | TGTGCCAGCAGTTACTCCGGGGGTTCATCCTACAATGAGCAGTTCTTC
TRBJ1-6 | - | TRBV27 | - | CASSFVAAVRSPLHF | TGTGCCAGCAGTTTCGTCGCCGCAGTCCGTTCACCCCTCCACTTT
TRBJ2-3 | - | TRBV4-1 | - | CASSQDWGQTSTDTQYF | TGCGCCAGCAGCCAAGATTGGGGGCAGACTAGCACAGATACGCAGTATTTT
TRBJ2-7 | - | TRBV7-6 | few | CASSLYSWAEQYF | TGTGCCAGCAGCTTATATTCATGGGCGGAGCAGTACTTC
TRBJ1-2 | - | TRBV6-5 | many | CASSYHRGDYGYTF | TGTGCCAGCAGTTACCATAGGGGTGACTATGGCTACACCTTC
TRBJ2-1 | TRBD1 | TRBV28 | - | CASSLSASTDRGFDEQFF | TGTGCCAGCAGTTTAAGCGCTTCTACGGACAGGGGTTTCGATGAGCAGTTCTTC
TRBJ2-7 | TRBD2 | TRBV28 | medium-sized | CASRSSGPEQYF | TGTGCCAGCAGATCTAGCGGGCCCGAGCAGTACTTC
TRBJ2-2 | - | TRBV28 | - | CASRKPLGMGAGELFF | TGTGCCAGCAGAAAACCGCTAGGAATGGGTGCCGGGGAGCTGTTTTTT
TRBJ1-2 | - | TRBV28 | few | CASSLTLDRMDYGYTF | TGTGCCAGCAGTTTGACCCTTGACAGGATGGACTATGGCTACACCTTC
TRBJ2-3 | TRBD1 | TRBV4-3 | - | CASSHRGGTGGTDTQYF | TGCGCCAGCAGCCACCGAGGGGGGACAGGGGGCACAGATACGCAGTATTTT
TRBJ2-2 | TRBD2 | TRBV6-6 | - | CASRATSNAGELFF | TGTGCCAGCAGAGCGACTAGCAATGCCGGGGAGCTGTTTTTT
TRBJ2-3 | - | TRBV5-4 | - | CASSSPRPDTQYF | TGTGCCAGCAGCTCGCCCAGGCCAGATACGCAGTATTTT
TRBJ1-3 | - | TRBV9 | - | CASSVGSVTLGNTIYF | TGTGCCAGCAGCGTAGGATCAGTCACCCTCGGGAACACCATATATTTT
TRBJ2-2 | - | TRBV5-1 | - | CASSSRGGGARGELFF | TGCGCCAGCAGCTCAAGAGGGGGCGGGGCGCGCGGGGAGCTGTTTTTT
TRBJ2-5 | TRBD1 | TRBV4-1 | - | CASSQRTGGQETQYF | TGCGCCAGCAGCCAGAGGACAGGGGGCCAAGAGACCCAGTACTTC
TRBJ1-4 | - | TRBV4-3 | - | CASSQPMDSSNEKLFF | TGCGCCAGCAGCCAACCTATGGACAGTTCTAATGAAAAACTGTTTTTT
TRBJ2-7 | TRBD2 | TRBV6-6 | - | CASSLLAGGAGEQYF | TGTGCCAGCAGTTTACTAGCGGGGGGAGCGGGGGAGCAGTACTTC
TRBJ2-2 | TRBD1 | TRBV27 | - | CASRSHRQGIITGELFF | TGTGCCAGCAGGTCGCACAGACAGGGAATAATCACCGGGGAGCTGTTTTTT
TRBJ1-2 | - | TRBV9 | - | CASSSGGGQYGYTF | TGTGCCAGCAGCTCCGGTGGGGGCCAATATGGCTACACCTTC
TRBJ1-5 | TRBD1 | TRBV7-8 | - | CASSVRDRNQPQHF | TGTGCCAGCAGTGTCCGGGACAGGAATCAGCCCCAGCATTTT
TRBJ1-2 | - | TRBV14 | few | CASSQGAGSSFNYGYTF | TGTGCCAGCAGCCAAGGCGCCGGGTCCTCTTTTAACTATGGCTACACCTTC
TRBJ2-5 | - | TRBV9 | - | CASSLGGARETQYF | TGTGCCAGCAGCCTGGGGGGGGCGCGAGAGACCCAGTACTTC
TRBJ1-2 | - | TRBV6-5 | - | CASSYSRGMGGYTF | TGTGCCAGCAGTTACTCTAGGGGGATGGGTGGCTACACCTTC
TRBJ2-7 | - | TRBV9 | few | CASSVGYGMSSYEQYF | TGTGCCAGCAGCGTGGGATACGGGATGAGCTCCTACGAGCAGTACTTC
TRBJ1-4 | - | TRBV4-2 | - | CASSQEQVPNEKLFF | TGTGCCAGCAGCCAAGAGCAGGTGCCTAATGAAAAACTGTTTTTT
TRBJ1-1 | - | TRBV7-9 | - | CASDGGGTEAFF | TGTGCCAGCGACGGGGGGGGCACTGAAGCTTTCTTT
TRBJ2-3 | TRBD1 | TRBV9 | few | CASSAGQGPDTQYF | TGTGCCAGCAGCGCCGGACAGGGTCCAGATACGCAGTATTTT
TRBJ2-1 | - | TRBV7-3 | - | CASSFGTANEQFF | TGTGCCAGCAGCTTCGGGACTGCCAATGAGCAGTTCTTC
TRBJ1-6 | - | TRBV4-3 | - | CASSQDLSPSSPLHF | TGCGCCAGCAGCCAAGATCTAAGCCCGAGTTCACCCCTCCACTTT
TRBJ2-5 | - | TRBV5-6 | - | CASSLGQGLTETQYF | TGTGCCAGCAGCTTGGGTCAGGGGCTAACAGAGACCCAGTACTTC
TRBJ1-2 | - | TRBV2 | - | CASSVVAGNLYGYTF | TGTGCCAGCAGTGTGGTAGCAGGGAACCTTTATGGCTACACCTTC
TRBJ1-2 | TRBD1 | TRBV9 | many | CASSLGGTDGYTF | TGTGCCAGCAGCTTAGGGGGCACGGATGGCTACACCTTC
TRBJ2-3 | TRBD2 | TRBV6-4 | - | CASSESLAGVDTQYF | TGTGCCAGCAGTGAATCACTAGCGGGAGTAGATACGCAGTATTTT
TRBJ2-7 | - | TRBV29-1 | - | CSVEGVGGKSYEQYF | TGCAGCGTTGAAGGCGTAGGAGGTAAATCCTACGAGCAGTACTTC